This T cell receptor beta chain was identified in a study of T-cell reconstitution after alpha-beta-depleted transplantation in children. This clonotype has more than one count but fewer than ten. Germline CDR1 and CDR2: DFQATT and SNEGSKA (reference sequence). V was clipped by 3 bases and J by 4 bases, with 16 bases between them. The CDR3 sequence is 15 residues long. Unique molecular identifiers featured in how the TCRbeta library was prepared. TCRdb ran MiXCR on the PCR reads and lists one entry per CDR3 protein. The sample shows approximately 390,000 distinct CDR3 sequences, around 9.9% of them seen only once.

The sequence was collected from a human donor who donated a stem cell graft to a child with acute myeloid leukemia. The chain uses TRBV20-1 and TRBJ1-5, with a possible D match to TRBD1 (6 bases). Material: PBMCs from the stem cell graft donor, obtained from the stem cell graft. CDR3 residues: CSASLPGAINQPQHF. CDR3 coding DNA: TGCAGTGCTAGTTTACCAGGGGCTATAAATCAGCCCCAGCATTTT.